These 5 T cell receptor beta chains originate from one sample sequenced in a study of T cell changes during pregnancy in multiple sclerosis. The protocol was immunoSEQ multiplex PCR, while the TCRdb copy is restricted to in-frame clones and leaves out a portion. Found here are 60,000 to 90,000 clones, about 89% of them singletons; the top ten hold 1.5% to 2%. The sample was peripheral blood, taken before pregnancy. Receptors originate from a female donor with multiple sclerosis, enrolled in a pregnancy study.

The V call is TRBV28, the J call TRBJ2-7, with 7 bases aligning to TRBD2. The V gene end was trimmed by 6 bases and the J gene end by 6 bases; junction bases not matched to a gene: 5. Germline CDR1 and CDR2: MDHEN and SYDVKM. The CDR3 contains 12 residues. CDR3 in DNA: TGTGCCAGCAGCTTTAGCGGGCGCGAGCAGTACTTC. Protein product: CASSFSGREQYF.

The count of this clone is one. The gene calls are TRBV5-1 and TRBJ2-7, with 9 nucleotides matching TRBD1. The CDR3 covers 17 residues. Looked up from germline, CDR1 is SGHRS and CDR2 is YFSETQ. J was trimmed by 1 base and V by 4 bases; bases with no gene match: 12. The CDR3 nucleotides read TGCGCCAGCAGCCTCCTAACCGGGACAGGGCCTTCCTACGAGCAGTACTTC. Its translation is CASSLLTGTGPSYEQYF.

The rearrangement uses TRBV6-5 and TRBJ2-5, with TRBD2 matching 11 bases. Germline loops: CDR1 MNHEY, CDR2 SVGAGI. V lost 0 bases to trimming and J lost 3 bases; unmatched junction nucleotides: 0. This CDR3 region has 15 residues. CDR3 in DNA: TGTGCCAGCAGTTACTCGACTAGCGGGGAAGAGACCCAGTACTTC. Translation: CASSYSTSGEETQYF.

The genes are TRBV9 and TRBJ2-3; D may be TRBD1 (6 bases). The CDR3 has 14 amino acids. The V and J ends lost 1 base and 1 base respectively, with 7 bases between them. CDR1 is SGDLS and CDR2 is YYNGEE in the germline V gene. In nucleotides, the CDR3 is TGTGCCAGCAGCGTAAAGGGGGGCACAGATACGCAGTATTTT. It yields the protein CASSVKGGTDTQYF.

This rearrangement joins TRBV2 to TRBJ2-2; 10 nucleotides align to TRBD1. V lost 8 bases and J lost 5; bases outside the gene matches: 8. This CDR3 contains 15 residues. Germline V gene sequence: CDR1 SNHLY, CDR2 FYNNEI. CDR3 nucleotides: TGTGCCAGCTCCCCGGGACAGGGGCTAACCGGGGAGCTGTTTTTT. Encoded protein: CASSPGQGLTGELFF.